The 26 T cell receptor beta chains in this list originate from one sample, sequenced in a study of blood T cell repertoires in COVID-19. Data came from immunoSEQ multiplex PCR; TCRdb stores just in-frame clones and leaves some out. The sample has approximately 300,000 clones, roughly 90% seen once; the top ten hold 2.6%. Sequencing used PBMCs or T cells enriched from blood (not recorded which). These receptors all come from a man aged 60 to 69 who had recovered from COVID-19.

The genes are TRBV11-3 and TRBJ1-1; maybe TRBD1 (5 bases). Germline V lookup: CDR1 SGHNT, CDR2 YENEEA. The CDR3 is 16 amino acids. The V gene lost 0 bases and the J gene lost 3 bases, with 14 bases spanning the gap. CDR3 region: CASSLDRWGSDTEAFF. CDR3 nucleotide sequence: TGTGCCAGCAGCTTAGATCGTTGGGGCTCTGACACTGAAGCTTTCTTT. Combining the CDR3 with reference TRBV11-3 and TRBJ1-1 gives the whole variable domain EAGVVQSPRYKIIEKKQPVAFWCNPISGHNTLYWYLQNLGQGPELLIRYENEEAVDDSQLPKDRFSAERLKGVDSTLKIQPAELGDSAVYLCASSLDRWGSDTEAFFGQGTRLTVV.

The rearrangement links TRBV2 to TRBJ1-1; D is ambiguous. Per germline, CDR1 SNHLY and CDR2 FYNNEI. The CDR3 is made up of 13 amino acids. Trimming left V 3 bases short and J 4 bases short, with 9 bases between. In DNA, the CDR3 is TGTGCCAGCAGTGAGTCCCAGTTCACTGAAGCTTTCTTT. Amino acid sequence: CASSESQFTEAFF.

This chain links TRBV6-5 with TRBJ1-3; tentatively, D is TRBD1 (5 bases). Trimming cost V 6 bases and J 0 bases, with 9 bases left between them. The CDR3 consists of 14 residues. CDR1 MNHEY and CDR2 SVGAGI come from the germline V gene. CDR3 sequence reads: CASRQTASGNTIYF. The CDR3 DNA is TGTGCCAGCAGACAGACAGCCTCTGGAAACACCATATATTTT.

The chain employs TRBV7-8 and TRBJ1-2, with 8 bases identical to TRBD1. The germline V gene has CDR1 SGHVS and CDR2 FQNEAQ. The CDR3 totals 15 residues. V lost 2 bases to trimming and J lost 4 bases; unmatched junction nucleotides: 6. CDR3 in amino acids: CASSLTDRGGYGYTF. The CDR3 DNA sequence: TGTGCCAGCAGCTTAACCGACAGGGGTGGCTATGGCTACACCTTC.

The V call is TRBV27, the J call TRBJ1-2; D not resolved. The CDR3 has 12 residues. In germline, CDR1 is MNHEY, CDR2 SMNVEV (reference sequence). Trimming removed 5 bases at V and 7 bases at J, with 11 bases between. The CDR3 here is CASSPGGGGYTF. The CDR3 nucleotides are TGTGCCAGCAGTCCGGGAGGTGGTGGCTACACCTTC.

The chain combines TRBV6-6 with TRBJ1-1; D gene uncertain. The CDR3 sequence is 12 residues long. The V gene lost 10 bases and the J gene lost 0 bases, with 9 bases spanning the gap. In germline, CDR1 is MNHNY, CDR2 SVGAGI (reference sequence). The DNA of the CDR3 is TGTGCCACCCTACTCCTGAACACTGAAGCTTTCTTT. As protein: CATLLLNTEAFF.

The rearrangement uses TRBV20-1 and TRBJ2-7; D remains ambiguous. The CDR3 has 11 amino acids. V was trimmed by 6 bases and J by 2 bases, leaving 8 bases between them. The germline V gene has CDR1 DFQATT and CDR2 SNEGSKA (reference sequence). This CDR3 reads CSAARTYEQYF. For the CDR3, the DNA is TGCAGTGCCGCTAGAACCTACGAGCAGTACTTC.

This chain connects TRBV7-9 to TRBJ1-1; 7 bases match TRBD1. The germline CDR1 and CDR2 sequences are SEHNR and FQNEAQ (reference sequence). The J segment lost 4 bases and the V segment lost 4 bases, leaving 9 bases of the junction unmatched. The CDR3 runs to 15 residues. CDR3 amino acids: CASSSTTGLGTEAFF. In DNA form, the CDR3 reads TGTGCCAGCAGCTCCACGACAGGGTTGGGCACTGAAGCTTTCTTT.

Concerning this clone: This sample includes further DNA sequences coding for the same CDR3. The chain joins TRBV9 to TRBJ2-6; D not certain. The V end lost 0 bases, the J end lost 2 bases, and 6 bases lay between the germline ends. CDR1 is SGDLS, CDR2 YYNGEE, per germline. The CDR3 contains 15 residues. The CDR3 loop is CASSVGGAGANVLTF. The CDR3 bases are TGTGCCAGCAGCGTAGGAGGCGCTGGGGCCAACGTCCTGACTTTC.

The J gene is TRBJ1-1, the V gene TRBV18; 10 bases are shared with TRBD1. Germline CDR1 reads KGHSH; CDR2 reads LQKENI. The J segment lost 3 bases and the V segment lost 4 bases, leaving 5 bases of the junction unmatched. CDR3 length: 15 amino acids. CDR3 sequence: CASSLRTGGDTEAFF. The CDR3 bases are TGTGCCAGCTCACTCCGGACAGGGGGAGACACTGAAGCTTTCTTT.

The genes are TRBV12-3 or TRBV12-4 and TRBJ1-1; D might be TRBD1 (5 bases). The CDR3 consists of 13 residues. V gave up 5 bases and J gave up 10 bases, with 17 bases separating them. As DNA, the CDR3 is TGTGCCAGCAGTAGCAATCGACCCCAGGGAGCTTTCTTT. The encoded protein is CASSSNRPQGAFF.

The genes are TRBV4-1 and TRBJ1-1, with D perhaps TRBD1 (5 bases). Germline values: CDR1 MGHRA, CDR2 YSYEKL. The CDR3 length is 16 residues. V dropped 6 bases and J dropped 2 bases, with 19 bases sitting between them. This CDR3 reads CASRTGDARPNTEAFF. The CDR3 region has the DNA TGCGCCAGCAGAACGGGGGATGCGAGGCCAAACACTGAAGCTTTCTTT.

Here the CDR3 reads CASSVVGTNYGYTF. CDR3 nucleotides: TGTGCCAGCAGCGTAGTCGGGACTAACTATGGCTACACCTTC. The chain combines TRBV9 with TRBJ1-2; no clear D gene. CDR3 length: 14 amino acids. Looked up from germline, CDR1 is SGDLS and CDR2 is YYNGEE. V was clipped by 0 bases and J by 0 bases, with 6 bases between them.

The rearrangement links TRBV2 to TRBJ2-5, with D possibly being TRBD2 (6 bases). Germline CDR1 and CDR2: SNHLY and FYNNEI. V shed 3 bases and J shed 4 bases, with 15 bases lying between them. The CDR3 runs to 15 residues. CDR3 amino acids: CASSESGQVLETQYF. The CDR3 region has the DNA TGTGCCAGCAGTGAGAGCGGGCAGGTATTAGAGACCCAGTACTTC. The full variable domain, in which reference TRBV2 and TRBJ2-5 provide the parts outside the CDR3, is EPEVTQTPSHQVTQMGQEVILRCVPISNHLYFYWYRQILGQKVEFLVSFYNNEISEKSEIFDDQFSVERPDGSNFTLKIRSTKLEDSAMYFCASSESGQVLETQYFGPGTRLLVL.

This clone was seen only once. The chain is built from TRBV24-1 and TRBJ2-7, with 7 nucleotides matching TRBD1. The CDR3 has 14 residues. CDR1 and CDR2 (germline): KGHDR, SFDVKD. J lost 0 bases, V lost 8 bases, and 6 bases had no gene match. The CDR3 bases are TGTGCCACCAAGACAGGGTCCAGCTCCTACGAGCAGTACTTC. Protein: CATKTGSSSYEQYF.

V usage is TRBV10-3 and J usage is TRBJ1-5; perhaps TRBD1 as D (5 bases). Trimming pared 0 bases from V and 7 bases from J, leaving 16 bases between. The CDR3 totals 16 residues. CDR1 is ENHRY, CDR2 SYGVKD, per germline. As DNA, the CDR3 is TGTGCCATCAGTGAGTCGCTCCAGGTTGGGGGGCAGCCCCAGCATTTT. Translated, it gives CAISESLQVGGQPQHF.

This chain connects TRBV2 to TRBJ2-1; D call uncertain. The germline gives CDR1 SNHLY, CDR2 FYNNEI. This CDR3 has 16 amino acids. V was shortened by 7 bases and J by 0 bases, with 16 bases between the two germline ends. The CDR3 loop reads CASNAVAVSSYNEQFF. The DNA of the CDR3 is TGTGCCAGCAACGCCGTGGCAGTCAGCTCCTACAATGAGCAGTTCTTC.

V and J are TRBV2 and TRBJ1-6; no clear D gene. CDR1 SNHLY and CDR2 FYNNEI come from the germline V gene. V was pared by 11 bases and J by 7 bases, with 15 bases between. This CDR3 is 13 amino acids long. This CDR3 reads CAGGLGPNSPLHF. CDR3 nucleotide sequence: TGTGCCGGAGGTCTTGGCCCAAATTCACCCCTCCACTTT.

The J gene is TRBJ1-3, the V gene TRBV3-1 (or the pseudogene TRBV3-2); TRBD1 matches 7 bases. J lost 5 bases, V lost 3 bases, and 10 bases had no gene match. The CDR3 spans 16 residues. Germline V lookup: CDR1 LGHDT, CDR2 YNNKEL (reference sequence). CDR3: CASSQDDRDGRNTIYF. DNA for the CDR3: TGTGCCAGCAGCCAGGACGACAGGGACGGAAGAAACACCATATATTTT.

The chain uses TRBV18 and TRBJ1-1, with D possibly being TRBD1 (6 bases). Germline CDR1 reads KGHSH; CDR2 reads LQKENI. V lost 5 bases and J 7 bases, leaving 14 bases between the germline ends. The CDR3 totals 13 residues. CDR3 in DNA: TGTGCCAGCTCATACGACAGGAAGAATGAAGCTTTCTTT. Its protein is CASSYDRKNEAFF.

This chain uses TRBV21-1 with TRBJ2-7; the table gives TRBD1 as D, unverified against the DNA. TRBV21-1 is flagged as a pseudogene. This CDR3 region has 18 residues. Written as DNA, the CDR3 is TGTGCCAGCAGCACCTACAGGTGGGACAGGGCGAGAGCCTACGAGCAGTACTTC. Translation: CASSTYRWDRARAYEQYF.

The V gene is TRBV7-2, the J gene TRBJ2-1; possibly TRBD1 for D (6 bases). V was clipped by 1 base and J by 2 bases, with 9 bases between them. Germline CDR1 is SGHTA and CDR2 is FQGNSA. The CDR3 is made up of 15 amino acids. CDR3 coding DNA: TGTGCCAGCAGCTTAGTGGGGACACCCTACAATGAGCAGTTCTTC. Amino acid sequence: CASSLVGTPYNEQFF.

The chain uses TRBV3-1 (or the pseudogene TRBV3-2) and TRBJ2-7; TRBD1 aligns across 9 bases. In germline, CDR1 is LGHDT, CDR2 YNNKEL (reference sequence). The CDR3 runs 13 residues. J lost 7 bases, V lost 8 bases, and 9 bases had no gene match. The CDR3 sequence is CASLSGTGKEQYF. The CDR3 DNA follows: TGTGCCAGCTTATCCGGGACAGGGAAGGAGCAGTACTTC.

The rearrangement joins TRBV6-5 to TRBJ1-5; possibly TRBD1 for D (5 bases). The CDR3 runs to 15 residues. Trimming pared 2 bases from V and 0 bases from J, leaving 8 bases between. Germline lookup yields CDR1 MNHEY and CDR2 SVGAGI. In DNA form, the CDR3 reads TGTGCCAGCAGTTACGGGGCCGGTAGCAATCAGCCCCAGCATTTT. It translates to CASSYGAGSNQPQHF.

The rearrangement links TRBV6-1 to TRBJ1-1; no clear D gene. Germline V lookup: CDR1 MNHNS, CDR2 SASEGT. V lost 1 base and J 6 bases, leaving 21 bases between the germline ends. CDR3 size: 17 residues. CDR3 loop: CASSEGPRLGYRAEAFF. The CDR3 DNA is TGTGCCAGCAGTGAAGGGCCCAGGTTGGGCTATAGAGCTGAAGCTTTCTTT.

The chain employs TRBV27 and TRBJ2-1, with D possibly matching TRBD2 (5 bases). Germline V lookup: CDR1 MNHEY, CDR2 SMNVEV (reference sequence). The length of the CDR3 is 15 residues. V was trimmed by 3 bases and J by 7 bases, leaving 16 bases between them. The CDR3 sequence is CASSFTPPSRNEQFF. The CDR3 DNA is TGTGCCAGCAGTTTCACCCCCCCTAGCAGAAATGAGCAGTTCTTC.